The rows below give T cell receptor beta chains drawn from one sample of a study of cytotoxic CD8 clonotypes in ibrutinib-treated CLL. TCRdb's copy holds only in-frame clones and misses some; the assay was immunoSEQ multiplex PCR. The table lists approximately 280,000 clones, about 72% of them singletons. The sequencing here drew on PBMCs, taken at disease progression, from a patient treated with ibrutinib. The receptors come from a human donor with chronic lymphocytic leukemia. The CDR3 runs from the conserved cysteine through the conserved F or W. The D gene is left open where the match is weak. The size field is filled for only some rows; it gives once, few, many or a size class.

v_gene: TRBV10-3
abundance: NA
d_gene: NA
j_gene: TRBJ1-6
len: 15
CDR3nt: TGTGCCATCAGTGATGGTGGGCAGGGAGGATCACCCCTCCACTTT
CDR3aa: CAISDGGQGGSPLHF

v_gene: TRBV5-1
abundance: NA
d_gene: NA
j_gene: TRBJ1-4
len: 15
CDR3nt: TGCGCCAGCAGCTCGAGGAGGGGAACTAATGAAAAACTGTTTTTT
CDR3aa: CASSSRRGTNEKLFF

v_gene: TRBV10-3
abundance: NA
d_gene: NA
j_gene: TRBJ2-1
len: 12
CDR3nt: TGTGCCATCAGGAATGTCTACAATGAGCAGTTCTTC
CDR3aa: CAIRNVYNEQFF

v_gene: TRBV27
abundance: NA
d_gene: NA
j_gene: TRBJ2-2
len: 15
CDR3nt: TGTGCCAGCAGTTTACACGGGACGTCCACCGGGGAGCTGTTTTTT
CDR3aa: CASSLHGTSTGELFF

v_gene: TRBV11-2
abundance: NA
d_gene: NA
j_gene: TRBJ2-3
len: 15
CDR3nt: TGTGCCAGCAGCTTAGATCCCGGCGTCGCAGATACGCAGTATTTT
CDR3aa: CASSLDPGVADTQYF

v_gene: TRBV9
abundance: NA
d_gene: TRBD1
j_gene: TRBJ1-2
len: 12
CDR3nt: TGTGCCAGCAACAGGGGAAACTATGGCTACACCTTC
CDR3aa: CASNRGNYGYTF

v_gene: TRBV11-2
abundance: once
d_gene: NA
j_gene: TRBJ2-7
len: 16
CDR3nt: TGTGCCAGCAGCCCACTAACCGGAAGGAGCTCCTACGAGCAGTACTTC
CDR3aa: CASSPLTGRSSYEQYF

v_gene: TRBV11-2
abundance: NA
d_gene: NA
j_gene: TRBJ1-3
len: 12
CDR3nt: TGTGCCACCCAAGGACTTGGAAACACCATATATTTT
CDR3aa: CATQGLGNTIYF

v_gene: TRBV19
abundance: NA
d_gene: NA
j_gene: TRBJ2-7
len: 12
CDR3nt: TGTGCCAGTAGCTACAGGGTCTACGAGCAGTACTTC
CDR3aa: CASSYRVYEQYF

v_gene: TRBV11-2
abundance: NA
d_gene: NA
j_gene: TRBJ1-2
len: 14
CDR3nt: TGTGCCAGCAGCACAACTCTCCTTTCCCATGGCTACACCTTC
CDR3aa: CASSTTLLSHGYTF

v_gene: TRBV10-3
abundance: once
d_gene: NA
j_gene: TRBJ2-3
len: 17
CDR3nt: TGTGCCATCAGTTTGATGACCCAGGGCACGAGCACAGATACGCAGTATTTT
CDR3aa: CAISLMTQGTSTDTQYF

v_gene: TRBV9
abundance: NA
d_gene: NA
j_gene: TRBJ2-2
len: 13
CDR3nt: TGTGCCAGCAGCGTAGTCGGGGACGGGGAGCTGTTTTTT
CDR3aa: CASSVVGDGELFF

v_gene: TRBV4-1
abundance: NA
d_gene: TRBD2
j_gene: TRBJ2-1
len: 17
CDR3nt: TGCGCCAGCAGCCCCCCGCCAGGTCTAGCGGAGGGAAATGAGCAGTTCTTC
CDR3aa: CASSPPPGLAEGNEQFF

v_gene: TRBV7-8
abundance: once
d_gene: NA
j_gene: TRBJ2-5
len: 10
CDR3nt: TGTGCCAGCAGCCAAGAGACCCAGTACTTC
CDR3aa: CASSQETQYF

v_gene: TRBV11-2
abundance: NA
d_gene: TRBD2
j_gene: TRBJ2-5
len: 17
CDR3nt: TGTGCCAGCAGCCTAACAGTCAGGACTAGCGGGCAAGAGACCCAGTACTTC
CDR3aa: CASSLTVRTSGQETQYF

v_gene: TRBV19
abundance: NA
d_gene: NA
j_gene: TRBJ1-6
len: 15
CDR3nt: TGTGCCAGTAGTATAGCCGACGGCTTGCAATCACCCCTCCACTTT
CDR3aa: CASSIADGLQSPLHF

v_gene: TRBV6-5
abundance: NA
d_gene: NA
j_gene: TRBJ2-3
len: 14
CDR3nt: TGTGCCTCCCAGTTGGGGGCCAGCACAGATACGCAGTATTTT
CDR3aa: CASQLGASTDTQYF

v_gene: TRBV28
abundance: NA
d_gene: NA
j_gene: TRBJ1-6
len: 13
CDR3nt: TGTGCCAGCTTGGCCACCAGCGGTTCACCCCTCCACTTT
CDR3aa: CASLATSGSPLHF

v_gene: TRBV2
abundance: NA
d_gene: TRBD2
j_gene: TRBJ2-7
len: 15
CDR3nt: TGTGCCAGCAGCCCCAGGACTAGCGGTCCAGGGAAGCAGTACTTC
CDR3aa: CASSPRTSGPGKQYF

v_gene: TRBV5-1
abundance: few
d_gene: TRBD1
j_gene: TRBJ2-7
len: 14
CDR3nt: TGCGCCAGCAGCCATGGGACAGGGCCCTACGAGCAGTACTTC
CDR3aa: CASSHGTGPYEQYF

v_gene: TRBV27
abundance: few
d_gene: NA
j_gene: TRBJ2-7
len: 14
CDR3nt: TGTGCCAGCAGTAGCTCTCTTATCGGGTACGAGCAGTACTTC
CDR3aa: CASSSSLIGYEQYF

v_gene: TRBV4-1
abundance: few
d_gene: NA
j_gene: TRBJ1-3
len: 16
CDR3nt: TGCGCCAGCAGCCATCCCTCGGGGGAGGCTGGAAACACCATATATTTT
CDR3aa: CASSHPSGEAGNTIYF

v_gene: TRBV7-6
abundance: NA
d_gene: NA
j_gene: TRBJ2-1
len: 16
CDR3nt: TGTGCCAGCAGCCTCCCCACAGGGAGCTCCTACAATGAGCAGTTCTTC
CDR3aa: CASSLPTGSSYNEQFF

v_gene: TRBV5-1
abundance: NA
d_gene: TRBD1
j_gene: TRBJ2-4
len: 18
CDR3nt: TGCGCCAGCAGCTTAACCAAGACCCCGGGACAGGGAGGGAACATTCAGTACTTC
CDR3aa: CASSLTKTPGQGGNIQYF

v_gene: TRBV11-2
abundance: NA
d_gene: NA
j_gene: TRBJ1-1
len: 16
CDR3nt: TGTGCCAGCAGCTTAGTACAGAGGGCAGGTGGCACTGAAGCTTTCTTT
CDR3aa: CASSLVQRAGGTEAFF

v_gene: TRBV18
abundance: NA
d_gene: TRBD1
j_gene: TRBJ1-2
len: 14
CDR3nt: TGTGCCAGCTCACCAAGGACAGGGGACTATGGCTACACCTTC
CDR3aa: CASSPRTGDYGYTF

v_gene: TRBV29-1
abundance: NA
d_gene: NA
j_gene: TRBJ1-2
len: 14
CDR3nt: TGCAGCGTTCCCGAACCCCCAGGGGCGGGGGGCTACACCTTC
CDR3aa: CSVPEPPGAGGYTF

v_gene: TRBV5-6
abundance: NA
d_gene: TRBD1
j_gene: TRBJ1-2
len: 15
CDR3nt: TGTGCCAGCAGCTTTGCGGGAGGGGGCGCGGATGGCTACACCTTC
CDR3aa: CASSFAGGGADGYTF

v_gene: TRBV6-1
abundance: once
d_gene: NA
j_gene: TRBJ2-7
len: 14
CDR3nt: TGTGCCAGCAGTGACGGTGCGGGAAACTACGAGCAGTACTTC
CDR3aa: CASSDGAGNYEQYF

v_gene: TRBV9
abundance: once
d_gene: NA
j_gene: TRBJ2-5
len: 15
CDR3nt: TGTGCCAGCAGCGTAATTTCAGGGTTAGCGGAGACCCAGTACTTC
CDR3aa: CASSVISGLAETQYF

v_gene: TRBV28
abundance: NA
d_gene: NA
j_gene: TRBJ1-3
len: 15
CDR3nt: TGTGCCAGCAGTTTGATCTCGACCCTCGGAAACACCATATATTTT
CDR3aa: CASSLISTLGNTIYF

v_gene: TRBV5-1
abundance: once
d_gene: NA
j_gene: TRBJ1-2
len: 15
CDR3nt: TGCGCCAGCAGCATGGGACAAACCGCTAACTATGGCTACACCTTC
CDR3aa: CASSMGQTANYGYTF

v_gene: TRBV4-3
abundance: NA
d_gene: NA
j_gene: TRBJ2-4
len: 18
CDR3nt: TGCGCCAGCAGCCAAGACCTCCTGGGGAGGGGGGCCAAAAACATTCAGTACTTC
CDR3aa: CASSQDLLGRGAKNIQYF

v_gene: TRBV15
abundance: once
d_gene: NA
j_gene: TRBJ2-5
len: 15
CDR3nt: TGTGCCACCAGCAGAGATTTGGGGGGCGGAGAGACCCAGTACTTC
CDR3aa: CATSRDLGGGETQYF

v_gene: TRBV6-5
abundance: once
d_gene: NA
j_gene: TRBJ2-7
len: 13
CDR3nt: TGTGCCAGCAGTTCGAGGGTTACCTACGAGCAGTACTTC
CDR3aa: CASSSRVTYEQYF

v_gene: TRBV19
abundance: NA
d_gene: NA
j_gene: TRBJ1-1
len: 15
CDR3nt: TGTGCCAGTAGTATCGAGGTCACACCGAACACTGAAGCTTTCTTT
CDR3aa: CASSIEVTPNTEAFF

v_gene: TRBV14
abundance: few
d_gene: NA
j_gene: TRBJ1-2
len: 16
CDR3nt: TGTGCCAGCAGCCAAGGGCTGGGACACACTAACTATGGCTACACCTTC
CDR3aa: CASSQGLGHTNYGYTF